This is a list of T cell receptor beta chains from one sample in a study of response to subunit inactivated influenza vaccine. TCRdb reanalysed the RT-PCR reads using MiXCR and keeps one entry per CDR3 protein. The sample holds 800,000 or so distinct CDR3 sequences; about 20% are singletons and the top ten take roughly 10%. Sample: PBMCs from blood, taken roughly 5 days after vaccination. These receptors were collected from a man aged 50 or older who received an inactivated influenza vaccine. CDR3s include the opening cysteine and the closing phenylalanine or tryptophan. A D gene is named only where the DNA matches it firmly. Part of the rows lack a size; the others show once, few, many or a class for expanded clones.

V gene: TRBV2; J gene: TRBJ2-3; D gene: -; clone size: -; CDR3 protein: CASRNRAAGDTQYF; CDR3 DNA: TGTGCCAGCAGGAACAGGGCTGCAGGAGATACGCAGTATTTT
V gene: TRBV9; J gene: TRBJ1-1; D gene: -; clone size: -; CDR3 protein: CASSDRERGTEAFF; CDR3 DNA: TGTGCCAGCAGCGACAGGGAGCGGGGCACTGAAGCTTTCTTT
V gene: TRBV7-8; J gene: TRBJ2-1; D gene: TRBD2; clone size: -; CDR3 protein: CASSLARLAPHEQFF; CDR3 DNA: TGTGCCAGCAGCTTAGCGAGACTAGCGCCCCATGAGCAGTTCTTC
V gene: TRBV6-2/TRBV6-3; J gene: TRBJ2-7; D gene: TRBD1; clone size: -; CDR3 protein: CAIAAALGQGLYEQYF; CDR3 DNA: TGTGCCATCGCTGCGGCTTTGGGACAGGGGCTCTACGAGCAGTACTTC
V gene: TRBV5-4; J gene: TRBJ2-4; D gene: TRBD1; clone size: -; CDR3 protein: CASSTGTVLAKNIQYF; CDR3 DNA: TGTGCCAGCAGCACTGGGACAGTTCTAGCCAAAAACATTCAGTACTTC
V gene: TRBV9; J gene: TRBJ2-7; D gene: -; clone size: few; CDR3 protein: CASSVGSSSYEQYF; CDR3 DNA: TGTGCCAGCAGCGTAGGCAGCAGCTCCTACGAGCAGTACTTC
V gene: TRBV6-1; J gene: TRBJ2-5; D gene: -; clone size: -; CDR3 protein: CASRGTPRTETQYF; CDR3 DNA: TGTGCCAGCAGAGGGACACCCAGGACGGAGACCCAGTACTTC
V gene: TRBV9; J gene: TRBJ2-1; D gene: -; clone size: many; CDR3 protein: CASSVVGGPYNEQFF; CDR3 DNA: TGTGCCAGCAGCGTAGTGGGGGGGCCCTACAATGAGCAGTTCTTC
V gene: TRBV6-4; J gene: TRBJ2-1; D gene: -; clone size: once; CDR3 protein: CASSATYRGNNEQFF; CDR3 DNA: TGTGCCAGCAGTGCTACGTATAGGGGGAACAATGAGCAGTTCTTC
V gene: TRBV12-3/TRBV12-4; J gene: TRBJ2-3; D gene: -; clone size: many; CDR3 protein: CASSPYTDTQYF; CDR3 DNA: TGTGCCAGCAGCCCGTACACAGATACGCAGTATTTT
V gene: TRBV24-1; J gene: TRBJ1-2; D gene: -; clone size: few; CDR3 protein: CATSGLAESGYTF; CDR3 DNA: TGTGCCACCAGTGGTTTAGCAGAAAGTGGCTACACCTTC
V gene: TRBV3-1; J gene: TRBJ2-7; D gene: TRBD1; clone size: -; CDR3 protein: CASSQPTGGASYEQYF; CDR3 DNA: TGTGCCAGCAGCCAACCCACAGGGGGTGCCTCCTACGAGCAGTACTTC
V gene: TRBV12-3/TRBV12-4; J gene: TRBJ1-1; D gene: -; clone size: few; CDR3 protein: CASSLDRKAFF; CDR3 DNA: TGTGCCAGCAGTCTAGATAGAAAAGCTTTCTTT
V gene: TRBV6-5; J gene: TRBJ2-1; D gene: -; clone size: few; CDR3 protein: CASSYRQGSEQFF; CDR3 DNA: TGTGCCAGCAGTTATAGGCAGGGTAGTGAGCAGTTCTTC
V gene: TRBV25-1; J gene: TRBJ1-5; D gene: -; clone size: few; CDR3 protein: CASSESGWGNQPQHF; CDR3 DNA: TGTGCCAGCAGTGAATCAGGGTGGGGGAATCAGCCCCAGCATTTT
V gene: TRBV30; J gene: TRBJ2-1; D gene: TRBD1; clone size: -; CDR3 protein: CALDLEQGWRNEQFF; CDR3 DNA: TGTGCCTTGGACCTAGAACAGGGGTGGCGCAATGAGCAGTTCTTC
V gene: TRBV5-1; J gene: TRBJ1-6; D gene: -; clone size: -; CDR3 protein: CASSYGSTGSSPLHF; CDR3 DNA: TGCGCCAGCAGCTATGGGAGTACAGGGTCTTCACCCCTCCACTTT
V gene: TRBV10-3; J gene: TRBJ2-6; D gene: -; clone size: many; CDR3 protein: CAISGGMNAGANVLTF; CDR3 DNA: TGTGCCATCAGTGGGGGGATGAATGCCGGGGCCAACGTCCTGACTTTC
V gene: TRBV12-3/TRBV12-4; J gene: TRBJ2-1; D gene: -; clone size: few; CDR3 protein: CASSLVRLGEQFF; CDR3 DNA: TGTGCCAGCAGTTTAGTCAGATTGGGTGAGCAGTTCTTC
V gene: TRBV10-3; J gene: TRBJ2-3; D gene: TRBD1; clone size: -; CDR3 protein: CAISLDRGRDTQYF; CDR3 DNA: TGTGCCATCAGTCTGGACAGGGGGCGTGATACGCAGTATTTT
V gene: TRBV13; J gene: TRBJ2-3; D gene: TRBD2; clone size: few; CDR3 protein: CASSSLAGHDTQYF; CDR3 DNA: TGTGCCAGCAGCTCCCTAGCGGGACATGATACGCAGTATTTT
V gene: TRBV12-3/TRBV12-4; J gene: TRBJ2-7; D gene: TRBD2; clone size: -; CDR3 protein: CASSLTSGGANEQYF; CDR3 DNA: TGTGCCAGCAGTTTAACTAGCGGGGGGGCCAACGAGCAGTACTTC
V gene: TRBV29-1; J gene: TRBJ2-3; D gene: -; clone size: few; CDR3 protein: CSVEDLRRPQRDTQYF; CDR3 DNA: TGCAGCGTTGAAGATCTTCGGCGGCCTCAGAGGGATACGCAGTATTTT
V gene: TRBV2; J gene: TRBJ1-2; D gene: -; clone size: few; CDR3 protein: CASSVLLRLGKRGNYGYTF; CDR3 DNA: TGTGCCAGCAGTGTTCTGTTAAGACTCGGGAAGAGGGGAAACTATGGCTACACCTTC
V gene: TRBV7-9; J gene: TRBJ2-7; D gene: TRBD1; clone size: few; CDR3 protein: CASSRSGQGAREQYF; CDR3 DNA: TGTGCCAGCAGCCGATCGGGACAGGGGGCTCGTGAGCAGTACTTC
V gene: TRBV20-1; J gene: TRBJ2-3; D gene: TRBD2; clone size: -; CDR3 protein: CSARDAGGARAGTQYF; CDR3 DNA: TGCAGTGCTAGAGACGCGGGGGGGGCCAGGGCGGGTACGCAGTATTTT
V gene: TRBV20-1; J gene: TRBJ1-2; D gene: TRBD1; clone size: many; CDR3 protein: CSAVQGIDYGYTF; CDR3 DNA: TGCAGTGCTGTACAGGGGATTGACTATGGCTACACCTTC
V gene: TRBV25-1; J gene: TRBJ2-1; D gene: -; clone size: few; CDR3 protein: CASTQGLRSSNEQFF; CDR3 DNA: TGTGCCAGCACCCAGGGACTCCGATCATCCAATGAGCAGTTCTTC
V gene: TRBV7-8; J gene: TRBJ2-7; D gene: -; clone size: -; CDR3 protein: CASSLAGKWRGGYEQYF; CDR3 DNA: TGTGCCAGCAGCTTAGCTGGGAAGTGGAGGGGTGGGTACGAGCAGTACTTC
V gene: TRBV7-6; J gene: TRBJ2-2; D gene: -; clone size: -; CDR3 protein: CASSLAPSGYTGELFF; CDR3 DNA: TGTGCCAGCAGCTTAGCCCCGTCGGGGTACACCGGGGAGCTGTTTTTT
V gene: TRBV12-3/TRBV12-4; J gene: TRBJ2-3; D gene: TRBD2; clone size: -; CDR3 protein: CASSRAGDTQYF; CDR3 DNA: TGTGCCAGCAGTCGAGCGGGGGATACGCAGTATTTT
V gene: TRBV7-6; J gene: TRBJ2-3; D gene: TRBD2; clone size: -; CDR3 protein: CASSAAGVRDTQYF; CDR3 DNA: TGTGCCAGCAGCGCCGCGGGGGTGCGGGATACGCAGTATTTT
V gene: TRBV12-3/TRBV12-4; J gene: TRBJ2-7; D gene: TRBD2; clone size: -; CDR3 protein: CASSRSSGTYEQYF; CDR3 DNA: TGTGCCAGCAGTAGATCTAGCGGAACCTACGAGCAGTACTTC
V gene: TRBV20-1; J gene: TRBJ2-1; D gene: -; clone size: few; CDR3 protein: CSAMSIGNPSEEQFF; CDR3 DNA: TGCAGTGCTATGAGTATAGGGAACCCCTCGGAAGAGCAGTTCTTC
V gene: TRBV7-2; J gene: TRBJ2-1; D gene: TRBD2; clone size: few; CDR3 protein: CASSLVGGRHNEQFF; CDR3 DNA: TGTGCCAGCAGCTTAGTGGGAGGGCGGCACAATGAGCAGTTCTTC
V gene: TRBV12-3/TRBV12-4; J gene: TRBJ1-2; D gene: -; clone size: -; CDR3 protein: CASSPRGEYGYTF; CDR3 DNA: TGTGCCAGCAGTCCCCGGGGTGAATATGGCTACACCTTC